Below, 18 T cell receptor beta chains from the same sample are listed, as sequenced in a study of monozygotic twins with inflammatory bowel disease. Reprocessing the 5' RACE reads, TCRdb reports a single entry for every CDR3 protein and omits DNA. Found here are more than 350,000 distinct CDR3 sequences; the top ten clones hold about 2.4%. The sequencing input was blood. The receptors originated from a human donor with ulcerative colitis or Crohn's disease, or a healthy co-twin of an affected twin (not recorded which).

The chain carries TRBV20-1 and TRBJ1-2. The CDR3 consists of 12 residues. Looked up from germline, CDR1 is DFQATT and CDR2 is SNEGSKA (reference sequence). The CDR3 protein is CSAPLREDGYTF.

The rearrangement uses TRBV15 and TRBJ2-2; TCRdb selects TRBD1, and the lack of DNA leaves this call unchecked. Per germline, CDR1 LNHNV and CDR2 YYDKDF (reference sequence). The CDR3 has 17 residues. The CDR3 spells CATSSPRGISNTGELFF.

The chain combines TRBV7-2 with TRBJ1-5; the D call of TRBD1 rests on TCRdb alone, since no DNA is present to check it. The CDR3 runs 15 residues. CDR1 is SGHTA and CDR2 is FQGNSA in the germline V gene. CDR3 residues: CASSRGTGVNQPQHF.

The chain recombines TRBV7-3 with TRBJ2-5; there is no DNA to check the TCRdb D call of TRBD1. There are 15 residues in the CDR3. Germline CDR1 and CDR2: SGHTA and FQGTGA. This CDR3 is CASSLTEGGKETQYF.

The chain has TRBV15 and TRBJ1-2. The CDR3 is made up of 14 amino acids. From germline, CDR1 is LNHNV and CDR2 YYDKDF (reference sequence). CDR3 in amino acids: CATSIPSRTYGYTF.

The rearrangement uses TRBV21-1 and TRBJ2-7; lacking DNA, the TRBD2 call made by TCRdb goes unchecked. TRBV21-1 is a recognized pseudogene. The CDR3 is 12 residues long. The CDR3 sequence: CASSKAAAGVGF.

The J gene is TRBJ1-4, the V gene TRBV5-1; as DNA is missing, the TRBD1 call by TCRdb cannot be tested. Per the germline V gene, CDR1 is SGHRS and CDR2 is YFSETQ. The CDR3 consists of 13 residues. CDR3: CASSFGTTEKLFF.

The chain recombines TRBV6-5 with TRBJ1-5; without DNA, the TCRdb call of TRBD1 cannot be checked. The germline CDR1 and CDR2 sequences are MNHEY and SVGAGI. The CDR3 extends over 13 amino acids. This CDR3 reads CASSYDRAQPQHF.

CDR3 in amino acids: CAISEGDFLYF. The J gene is TRBJ2-7, the V gene TRBV10-3. The CDR3 contains 11 residues. Germline CDR1 is ENHRY and CDR2 is SYGVKD.

This chain joins TRBV24-1 and TRBJ1-2. Germline values: CDR1 KGHDR, CDR2 SFDVKD. This CDR3 is 12 amino acids long. CDR3 amino acids: CATSDTGNGYTF.

This CDR3 reads CATSLLGQGSISYNEQFF. The rearrangement uses TRBV7-3 and TRBJ2-1; the TCRdb D gene call, TRBD1, has no DNA to confirm it. This CDR3 region has 18 residues. The germline gives CDR1 SGHTA, CDR2 FQGTGA.

The rearrangement joins TRBV10-2 to TRBJ2-3. The germline CDR1 and CDR2 sequences are WSHSY and SAAADI. This CDR3 has 11 amino acids. The chain's CDR3 is CASWQADTQYF.

The chain uses TRBV7-2 and TRBJ2-2; absent DNA, TCRdb's TRBD2 call cannot be checked. Germline assignment: CDR1 SGHTA and CDR2 FQGNSA. The CDR3 totals 15 residues. CDR3 region: CASSFLPRGAGELFF. Drawing the rest from reference TRBV7-2 and TRBJ2-2, the complete variable domain is GAGVSQSPSNKVTEKGKDVELRCDPISGHTALYWYRQSLGQGLEFLIYFQGNSAPDKSGLPSDRFSAERTGGSVSTLTIQRTQQEDSAVYLCASSFLPRGAGELFFGEGSRLTVL.

Here the CDR3 reads CASSVTGGRNEKLFF. The V and J genes are TRBV19 and TRBJ1-4; the TCRdb D gene call, TRBD1, has no DNA to confirm it. CDR3 length equals 15 residues. Germline V gene lookup returns CDR1 LNHDA and CDR2 SQIVND (reference sequence).

V and J are TRBV7-8 and TRBJ1-2; as DNA is missing, the TRBD1 call by TCRdb cannot be tested. The CDR3 has 15 residues. Germline lookup yields CDR1 SGHVS and CDR2 FQNEAQ. CDR3: CASSLSQGAPDGYTF.

This CDR3 reads CASTAELAGDGGELFF. The chain links TRBV5-1 to TRBJ2-2; TCRdb's assignment of TRBD2 cannot be checked, as there is no DNA. The germline V gene has CDR1 SGHRS and CDR2 YFSETQ. CDR3 length equals 16 residues. The complete variable domain, with remaining parts taken from reference TRBV5-1 and TRBJ2-2, reads KAGVTQTPRYLIKTRGQQVTLSCSPISGHRSVSWYQQTPGQGLQFLFEYFSETQRNKGNFPGRFSGRQFSNSRSEMNVSTLELGDSALYLCASTAELAGDGGELFFGEGSRLTVL.

CDR3 sequence: CASSPGAWDEKLFF. The V and J genes are TRBV18 and TRBJ1-4; absent DNA, TCRdb's TRBD1 call cannot be checked. Germline-derived CDR1 and CDR2 are KGHSH and LQKENI. The CDR3 is 14 residues long.

The chain couples TRBV15 to TRBJ1-1. The CDR3 has 14 residues. The germline gives CDR1 LNHNV, CDR2 YYDKDF (reference sequence). The CDR3 is CATSIGGVVTEAFF.